The next 8 T cell receptor beta chains were all read from a single sample in a study of T-cell reconstitution after alpha-beta-depleted transplantation in children. TCRbeta library preparation incorporated unique molecular identifiers. TCRdb re-derived calls from the PCR reads in MiXCR, one entry per CDR3 protein. The sample yields approximately 110,000 distinct CDR3 sequences, 10% seen once. The sequences come from PBMCs, collected before TCRalphabeta/CD19-depleted stem cell transplant. Every receptor here comes from a boy aged 2 to 10 with acute lymphoblastic leukemia, due to receive a stem cell transplant.

V and J are TRBV9 and TRBJ2-3, with D maybe TRBD2 (6 bases). Germline-derived CDR1 and CDR2 are SGDLS and YYNGEE. V was trimmed by 3 bases and J by 3 bases, leaving 14 bases between them. There are 15 residues in the CDR3. The CDR3 is CASSASSLATDTQYF. The CDR3 bases are TGTGCCAGCAGCGCGTCTTCACTAGCTACAGATACGCAGTATTTT.

The CDR3 reads CATSRGTGGGQPQHF. CDR3 DNA sequence: TGTGCCACCAGCAGAGGGACAGGGGGCGGTCAGCCCCAGCATTTT. The gene calls are TRBV15 and TRBJ1-5, with 11 bases lining up with TRBD1. CDR1 is LNHNV, CDR2 YYDKDF, per germline (reference sequence). The trim removed 1 base at V and 6 bases at J, leaving 2 bases unmatched. The CDR3 runs 15 residues.

This rearrangement joins TRBV5-1 to TRBJ1-5, with 7 bases aligning to TRBD1. Germline V gene data show CDR1 as SGHRS and CDR2 as YFSETQ. After removal of 9 bases from V and 2 bases from J, the junction contained 17 bases not matched to a gene. The CDR3 loop spans 17 amino acids. CDR3 bases: TGCGCCACCTCTGGACAGGTCGGCCCGGCGGGCAATCAGCCCCAGCATTTT. Translating gives CATSGQVGPAGNQPQHF.

This clonotype was counted between two and nine times. The rearrangement uses TRBV6-4 and TRBJ2-1, with 10 bases lining up with TRBD2. The V and J ends lost 1 base and 5 bases, in that order; junction bases with no gene match: 5. The CDR3 is made up of 16 amino acids. Per the germline V gene, CDR1 is MRHNA and CDR2 is SNTAGT. The DNA for the CDR3 is TGTGCCAGCAGTGACTTAGCGGGAGGTTCAAACAATGAGCAGTTCTTC. Encoded protein: CASSDLAGGSNNEQFF.

This clonotype was observed many times. This chain links TRBV15 with TRBJ2-1, with D hard to call. The CDR3 has 13 residues. Germline CDR1 LNHNV, CDR2 YYDKDF (reference sequence). V lost 3 bases and J lost 12, with 15 bases in between. The CDR3 DNA reads TGTGCCACCAGCAGTGGAAACAACCCAGGGCAGTTCTTC. Protein product: CATSSGNNPGQFF.

In this sample, this clonotype turned up many times. This chain links TRBV3-1 with TRBJ2-6, with D perhaps matching TRBD1 (5 bases). Germline-derived CDR1 and CDR2 are LGHDT and YNNKEL (reference sequence). The V gene lost 8 bases and the J gene lost 7 bases, with 21 bases spanning the gap. The CDR3 totals 16 residues. This CDR3 reads CASRRATASGANVLTF. CDR3 nucleotides: TGTGCCAGCCGCCGGGCGACAGCGAGTGGCGCCAACGTCCTGACTTTC.

In this sample, this clonotype turned up many times. The genes are TRBV20-1 and TRBJ2-2, with 10 bases matching TRBD1. V shed 1 base and J 3 bases; nucleotides not matched to a gene: 5. The germline V gene has CDR1 DFQATT and CDR2 SNEGSKA (reference sequence). The length of the CDR3 is 16 residues. CDR3 nucleotides: TGCAGTGCTAGAGGCGCCGGGACAGGGGACACCGGGGAGCTGTTTTTT. This encodes CSARGAGTGDTGELFF.

The V and J genes are TRBV5-1 and TRBJ2-5, with D possibly called TRBD1 or TRBD2 (5 bases each). V was clipped by 4 bases and J by 5 bases, with 12 bases between them. The CDR3 spans 13 residues. Germline V CDR1 and CDR2: SGHRS, YFSETQ. The CDR3 here is CASSAGTGETQYF. The CDR3 coding sequence is TGCGCCAGCAGCGCCGGGACCGGGGAGACCCAGTACTTC.